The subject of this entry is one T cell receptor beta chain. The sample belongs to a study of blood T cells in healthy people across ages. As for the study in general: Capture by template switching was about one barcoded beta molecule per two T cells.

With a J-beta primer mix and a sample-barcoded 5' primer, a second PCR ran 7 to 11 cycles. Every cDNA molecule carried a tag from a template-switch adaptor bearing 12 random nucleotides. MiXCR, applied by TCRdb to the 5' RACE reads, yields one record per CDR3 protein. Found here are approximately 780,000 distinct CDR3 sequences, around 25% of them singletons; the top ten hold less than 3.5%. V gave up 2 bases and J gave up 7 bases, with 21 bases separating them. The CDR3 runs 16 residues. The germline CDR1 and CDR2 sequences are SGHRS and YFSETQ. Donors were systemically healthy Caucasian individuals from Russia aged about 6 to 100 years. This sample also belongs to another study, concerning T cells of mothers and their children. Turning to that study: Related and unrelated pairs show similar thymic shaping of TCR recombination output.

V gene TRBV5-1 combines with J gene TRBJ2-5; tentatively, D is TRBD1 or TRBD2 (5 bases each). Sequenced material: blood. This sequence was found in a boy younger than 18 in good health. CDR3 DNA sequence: TGCGCCAGCAGCTTAACCGGGACCCAAAATCCAGGGACCCAGTACTTC. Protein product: CASSLTGTQNPGTQYF.